This is a list of T cell receptor beta chains from one sample in a study of blood T cell repertoires in COVID-19. Repertoires were generated with immunoSEQ multiplex PCR, while TCRdb's copy carries only in-frame clones and drops some. The profile shows 150,000 to 190,000 clones, 76% of them singletons. The specimen sequenced was peripheral blood. The receptors originated from an elderly woman with acute or convalescent COVID-19. CDR3s include the opening cysteine and the closing phenylalanine or tryptophan. Fields, in order: D gene, J gene, clone size, V gene, CDR3 protein, CDR3 DNA. A D gene is named only where the DNA matches it firmly. Not all rows give a size; the values are once, few, many and, for expanded clones, a class.

d_gene: .; j_gene: TRBJ1-5; abundance: .; v_gene: TRBV4-1; CDR3aa: CASSQDLVTGNQPQHF; CDR3nt: TGCGCCAGCAGCCAAGATCTGGTAACGGGGAATCAGCCCCAGCATTTT
d_gene: TRBD2; j_gene: TRBJ2-1; abundance: .; v_gene: TRBV3-1/TRBV3-2; CDR3aa: CASSQGSPSSGRNNEQFF; CDR3nt: TGTGCCAGCAGCCAAGGCTCCCCATCTAGCGGGAGGAACAATGAGCAGTTCTTC
d_gene: .; j_gene: TRBJ1-1; abundance: .; v_gene: TRBV19; CDR3aa: CASKGQGSTEAFF; CDR3nt: TGTGCCAGTAAGGGCCAGGGGAGCACTGAAGCTTTCTTT
d_gene: TRBD2; j_gene: TRBJ2-7; abundance: .; v_gene: TRBV2; CDR3aa: CASRTSGSSYEQYF; CDR3nt: TGTGCCAGCAGGACGAGCGGGAGCTCCTACGAGCAGTACTTC
d_gene: TRBD1; j_gene: TRBJ1-2; abundance: .; v_gene: TRBV29-1; CDR3aa: CSVEDQRTGGGYTF; CDR3nt: TGCAGCGTTGAAGACCAAAGGACAGGGGGTGGCTACACCTTC
d_gene: TRBD1; j_gene: TRBJ2-2; abundance: once; v_gene: TRBV6-6; CDR3aa: CASSALDRPELFF; CDR3nt: TGTGCCAGCAGCGCCCTGGACAGGCCCGAGCTGTTTTTT
d_gene: .; j_gene: TRBJ1-6; abundance: .; v_gene: TRBV18; CDR3aa: CASSPSRDSPLHF; CDR3nt: TGTGCCAGCTCACCGAGCAGGGATTCACCCCTCCACTTT
d_gene: .; j_gene: TRBJ2-1; abundance: .; v_gene: TRBV7-9; CDR3aa: CASSLDREYNEQFF; CDR3nt: TGTGCCAGCAGCTTAGACAGGGAATACAATGAGCAGTTCTTC
d_gene: TRBD1; j_gene: TRBJ1-2; abundance: .; v_gene: TRBV7-3; CDR3aa: CASSLDRGLHGYTF; CDR3nt: TGTGCCAGCAGCTTAGACAGGGGCCTCCATGGCTACACCTTC
d_gene: .; j_gene: TRBJ2-7; abundance: .; v_gene: TRBV3-1/TRBV3-2; CDR3aa: CASSHPQGEGYEQYF; CDR3nt: TGTGCCAGCAGCCACCCACAGGGCGAGGGCTACGAGCAGTACTTC
d_gene: .; j_gene: TRBJ2-7; abundance: .; v_gene: TRBV6-5; CDR3aa: CASSSGTGEQYF; CDR3nt: TGTGCCAGCAGTAGTGGAACGGGGGAGCAGTACTTC
d_gene: TRBD2; j_gene: TRBJ2-7; abundance: once; v_gene: TRBV7-2; CDR3aa: CASSPWTSESYEQYF; CDR3nt: TGTGCCAGCAGCCCATGGACTAGCGAAAGCTACGAGCAGTACTTC
d_gene: TRBD2; j_gene: TRBJ2-2; abundance: .; v_gene: TRBV4-2; CDR3aa: CASSPGTSGNTGELFF; CDR3nt: TGTGCCAGCAGCCCCGGGACTAGCGGTAACACCGGGGAGCTGTTTTTT
d_gene: TRBD2; j_gene: TRBJ2-1; abundance: .; v_gene: TRBV5-1; CDR3aa: CASSSIGLDYNEQFF; CDR3nt: TGCGCCAGCAGCTCGATAGGACTAGACTACAATGAGCAGTTCTTC
d_gene: TRBD1; j_gene: TRBJ2-6; abundance: .; v_gene: TRBV29-1; CDR3aa: CSVTLDREVSGANVLTF; CDR3nt: TGCAGCGTTACCTTGGACAGGGAGGTCTCTGGGGCCAACGTCCTGACTTTC
d_gene: .; j_gene: TRBJ1-4; abundance: .; v_gene: TRBV2; CDR3aa: CATLGSAGEKLFF; CDR3nt: TGTGCCACCCTAGGATCAGCGGGAGAAAAACTGTTTTTT
d_gene: .; j_gene: TRBJ1-1; abundance: .; v_gene: TRBV7-9; CDR3aa: CASSLEITQRAFF; CDR3nt: TGTGCCAGCAGCTTAGAAATCACGCAGAGGGCTTTCTTT
d_gene: .; j_gene: TRBJ1-5; abundance: .; v_gene: TRBV18; CDR3aa: CASSPDSRGNQPQHF; CDR3nt: TGTGCCAGCTCCCCCGATTCCCGGGGCAATCAGCCCCAGCATTTT
d_gene: TRBD1; j_gene: TRBJ1-5; abundance: .; v_gene: TRBV5-1; CDR3aa: CASSLDPGQGNQPQHF; CDR3nt: TGCGCCAGCAGCTTGGATCCGGGACAGGGGAATCAGCCCCAGCATTTT
d_gene: .; j_gene: TRBJ1-2; abundance: many; v_gene: TRBV18; CDR3aa: CASSQQGGGYTF; CDR3nt: TGTGCCAGCTCACAGCAGGGTGGCGGCTACACCTTC
d_gene: TRBD2; j_gene: TRBJ2-1; abundance: .; v_gene: TRBV6-2/TRBV6-3; CDR3aa: CASSGLAGGKYNEQFF; CDR3nt: TGTGCCAGCAGTGGACTAGCGGGAGGGAAATACAATGAGCAGTTCTTC
d_gene: .; j_gene: TRBJ2-1; abundance: .; v_gene: TRBV5-1; CDR3aa: CASSYGQVYNEQFF; CDR3nt: TGCGCCAGCAGCTATGGACAAGTCTACAATGAGCAGTTCTTC
d_gene: TRBD2; j_gene: TRBJ2-7; abundance: .; v_gene: TRBV6-1; CDR3aa: CASSDGGSGYEQYF; CDR3nt: TGTGCCAGCAGTGACGGGGGGAGTGGCTACGAGCAGTACTTC
d_gene: TRBD1; j_gene: TRBJ2-2; abundance: .; v_gene: TRBV6-5; CDR3aa: CAGTITGGTGELFF; CDR3nt: TGTGCCGGAACCATAACAGGGGGCACCGGGGAGCTGTTTTTT
d_gene: .; j_gene: TRBJ1-6; abundance: .; v_gene: TRBV3-1/TRBV3-2; CDR3aa: CASSQVQGPNSPLHF; CDR3nt: TGTGCCAGCAGCCAAGTGCAGGGGCCGAATTCACCCCTCCACTTT
d_gene: .; j_gene: TRBJ1-1; abundance: few; v_gene: TRBV7-2; CDR3aa: CASIPGGGSEAFF; CDR3nt: TGTGCCAGCATACCCGGCGGGGGCTCTGAAGCTTTCTTT
d_gene: .; j_gene: TRBJ1-5; abundance: .; v_gene: TRBV7-9; CDR3aa: CASSLVRPGQAGRNQPQHF; CDR3nt: TGTGCCAGCAGCTTAGTCCGGCCCGGACAAGCCGGGCGCAATCAGCCCCAGCATTTT
d_gene: TRBD2; j_gene: TRBJ2-5; abundance: once; v_gene: TRBV3-1/TRBV3-2; CDR3aa: CASTGGPETQYF; CDR3nt: TGTGCCAGCACGGGGGGGCCAGAGACCCAGTACTTC
d_gene: .; j_gene: TRBJ1-4; abundance: few; v_gene: TRBV30; CDR3aa: CAWSVVGEKLFF; CDR3nt: TGTGCCTGGAGTGTTGTTGGCGAAAAACTGTTTTTT
d_gene: .; j_gene: TRBJ2-7; abundance: .; v_gene: TRBV2; CDR3aa: CASRTGVWEQYF; CDR3nt: TGTGCCAGCAGAACAGGTGTCTGGGAGCAGTACTTC
d_gene: .; j_gene: TRBJ1-3; abundance: .; v_gene: TRBV19; CDR3aa: CASRETKTSGNTIYF; CDR3nt: TGTGCCAGTAGGGAGACTAAAACCTCTGGAAACACCATATATTTT
d_gene: .; j_gene: TRBJ2-3; abundance: .; v_gene: TRBV18; CDR3aa: CASSLQTGSTDTQYF; CDR3nt: TGTGCCAGCTCACTTCAAACAGGGAGCACAGATACGCAGTATTTT
d_gene: .; j_gene: TRBJ2-1; abundance: .; v_gene: TRBV29-1; CDR3aa: CSVEDQQGYYNEQFF; CDR3nt: TGCAGCGTTGAAGATCAACAGGGCTACTACAATGAGCAGTTCTTC